This T cell receptor beta chain was sequenced for a study of blood T cells in healthy people across ages. Study-level points and caveats: PBMCs went unsorted, and a conclusive naive versus antigen-experienced comparison was therefore prevented.

Then a second PCR, running roughly 7 to 11 cycles, was carried out with a sample-barcoded 5' primer and a J-beta primer mix. Every sample gave at least 2.5 million paired-end reads containing CDR3. TCRdb re-called the 5' RACE reads through MiXCR, storing one row per CDR3 protein. The table shows about 540,000 distinct CDR3 sequences, with nearly 25% occurring only once. This clonotype was observed a handful of times. Its antigen is still unknown. The germline CDR1 and CDR2 sequences are LGHNA and YSLEER. The CDR3 totals 15 residues. V dropped 1 base and J dropped 3 bases, with 13 bases sitting between them. These same records also appear under a second study, on T cells of mothers and their children. In that study: At about 1.5 ug per 15 ul, all of the extracted RNA went into cDNA synthesis. The study found slightly higher but non-significant overlap in related versus unrelated mother-child pairs.

This receptor was identified in a boy younger than 18 in good health. Specimen: blood. V gene TRBV4-3 combines with J gene TRBJ2-7; D remains unclear. The CDR3 bases are TGCGCCAGCAGCCAAGGTCTCGGCCGCGGCTACGAGCAGTACTTC. Protein: CASSQGLGRGYEQYF.